This entry lists 25 T cell receptor beta chains sequenced from one sample in a study of a mutant IDH1 vaccine in newly diagnosed glioma. Libraries were prepared by immunoSEQ multiplex PCR; TCRdb keeps only in-frame clonotypes and omits some of them. The sample records about 40,000 clones, just over 90% being singletons. Time point specified: week 5, during vaccination. A single vaccine dose contained 300 ug of mutant IDH1 20-mer peptide, and topical imiquimod was used with it. These TCRs' antigens remain unknown. The sample consisted of PBMCs, taken from a glioma patient whose treatment included an IDH1 peptide vaccine. The origin of the receptors is a man aged 50 or older with glioma.

The rearrangement links TRBV6-1 to TRBJ2-7, with TRBD1 identical over 10 bases. Per the germline V gene, CDR1 is MNHNS and CDR2 is SASEGT. This CDR3 is 14 amino acids long. V shed 10 bases, J shed 5 bases, and the junction held 11 bases outside the gene matches. CDR3 in amino acids: CANHPGTGVNEQYF. The CDR3 region has the DNA TGTGCCAACCACCCCGGGACAGGGGTGAACGAGCAGTACTTC.

A single count supports this clone. The chain couples TRBV5-6 to TRBJ1-5, with no clear D. V gave up 0 bases and J gave up 6 bases, with 4 bases separating them. Germline V CDR1 and CDR2: SGHDT, YYEEEE. The CDR3 totals 12 residues. DNA of the CDR3: TGTGCCAGCAGCTTGGCCAGTCAGCCCCAGCATTTT. It translates to CASSLASQPQHF. The full variable domain, rest sourced from reference TRBV5-6 and TRBJ1-5, is DAGVTQSPTHLIKTRGQQVTLRCSPKSGHDTVSWYQQALGQGPQFIFQYYEEEERQRGNFPDRFSGHQFPNYSSELNVNALLLGDSALYLCASSLASQPQHFGDGTRLSIL.

The gene calls are TRBV6-5 and TRBJ1-4; D might be TRBD1 (5 bases). This CDR3 contains 14 residues. V dropped 7 bases and J dropped 4 bases, with 13 bases sitting between them. CDR1 is MNHEY and CDR2 is SVGAGI in the germline V gene. The CDR3 spells CASTHRGGNEKLFF. The CDR3, as DNA: TGTGCCAGCACCCATAGGGGCGGTAATGAAAAACTGTTTTTT.

V and J are TRBV19 and TRBJ1-2; D not certain. This CDR3 has 15 amino acids. Trimming left V 1 base short and J 1 base short, with 10 bases between. Germline V gene lookup returns CDR1 LNHDA and CDR2 SQIVND (reference sequence). The CDR3 nucleotides read TGTGCCAGTAGTATAGTTGGAGAGTATAACTATGGCTACACCTTC. It yields the protein CASSIVGEYNYGYTF.

The chain is built from TRBV28 and TRBJ2-4; the D gene is possibly TRBD1 (8 bases). The length of the CDR3 is 18 residues. Trimming pared 3 bases from V and 0 bases from J, leaving 18 bases between. Looked up from germline, CDR1 is MDHEN and CDR2 is SYDVKM. The CDR3 is CASSFLTGGEKAKNIQYF. For the CDR3, the DNA is TGTGCCAGCAGTTTTCTAACAGGGGGGGAGAAAGCCAAAAACATTCAGTACTTC.

This clone was picked up a small number of times. Germline and junction disagree at one end, which may indicate a read error. This chain joins TRBV7-8 and TRBJ2-3; TRBD2 matches 10 bases. CDR1 and CDR2 (germline): SGHVS, FQNEAQ. CDR3 length: 13 residues. The CDR3 nucleotides read TGTGCGAGCAGCGGGAGGGGTGAAGATACGCAGTATTTT. Translation: CASSGRGEDTQYF.

This sequence joins TRBV29-1 and TRBJ2-7, with 10 bases that match TRBD2. Per germline, CDR1 SQVTM and CDR2 ANQGSEA. The CDR3 sequence is 14 residues long. Losses at the gene ends were 3 bases for V and 5 bases for J; bases not matched to a gene: 7. This CDR3 reads CSVEALAGDHEQYF. CDR3 in DNA: TGCAGCGTTGAGGCTCTAGCGGGAGACCACGAGCAGTACTTC.

This chain connects TRBV6-5 to TRBJ2-2; D not certain. The CDR3 extends over 12 amino acids. V was trimmed by 0 bases and J by 6 bases, leaving 2 bases between them. Germline V CDR1 and CDR2: MNHEY, SVGAGI. The CDR3 region has the DNA TGTGCCAGCAGTTACTCGCCCGGGGAGCTGTTTTTT. As protein: CASSYSPGELFF.

This chain uses TRBV10-2 with TRBJ2-2, with 9 bases fitting TRBD1. V lost 10 bases to trimming and J lost 6 bases; unmatched junction nucleotides: 3. Germline CDR1 is WSHSY and CDR2 is SAAADI. The CDR3 loop spans 12 amino acids. The CDR3 DNA reads as TGCGCCATCGACAGGGGGTCCGGGGAGCTGTTTTTT. It specifies CAIDRGSGELFF.

V usage is TRBV29-1 and J usage is TRBJ1-5; the D gene is possibly TRBD1 (5 bases). The germline V and J ends were trimmed by 4 bases and 3 bases, with 10 bases remaining between them. The CDR3 covers 13 residues. Looked up from germline, CDR1 is SQVTM and CDR2 is ANQGSEA. Here the CDR3 DNA reads TGCAGCGTTGTGGGGGACTACAATCAGCCCCAGCATTTT. Protein: CSVVGDYNQPQHF.

V usage is TRBV6-6 and J usage is TRBJ2-2; 9 positions agree with TRBD1. The CDR3 runs 15 residues. Unmatched junction bases numbered 7, after V lost 7 bases and J lost 4 bases. Germline V gives CDR1 MNHNY, CDR2 SVGAGI (reference sequence). The CDR3 reads CASILGQGGTGELFF. CDR3 bases: TGTGCCAGCATCCTGGGACAGGGAGGCACCGGGGAGCTGTTTTTT.

The V call is TRBV5-1, the J call TRBJ1-1; 8 nucleotides align to TRBD1. Looked up from germline, CDR1 is SGHRS and CDR2 is YFSETQ. This CDR3 spans 17 amino acids. The trim removed 0 bases at V and 8 bases at J, leaving 15 bases unmatched. CDR3 residues: CASSLAMDLTGEGEAFF. The CDR3 nucleotides read TGCGCCAGCAGCTTGGCCATGGACCTGACAGGGGAGGGCGAAGCTTTCTTT.

The V and J genes are TRBV2 and TRBJ2-5, with 13 bases fitting TRBD2. CDR3 size: 15 residues. Germline loops: CDR1 SNHLY, CDR2 FYNNEI. J gave up 5 bases and V 7 bases, and 7 bases lay outside the gene matches. As DNA, the CDR3 is TGTGCCAGCACTACCGGGACTAGCGGGATGGAGACCCAGTACTTC. It yields the protein CASTTGTSGMETQYF.

This sequence joins TRBV6-1 and TRBJ1-1; the match to TRBD1 covers 10 bases. The CDR3 loop spans 14 amino acids. The V gene's germline CDR1 is MNHNS and CDR2 SASEGT. The trim removed 1 base at V and 12 bases at J, leaving 8 bases unmatched. Here the CDR3 DNA reads TGTGCCAGCAGTGAAGGTCAGGGACAGGGGTCTTCTTTCTTT. This sequence encodes CASSEGQGQGSSFF.

V and J are TRBV19 and TRBJ1-3, with D unclear. V dropped 2 bases and J dropped 0 bases, with 8 bases sitting between them. Germline V gene data show CDR1 as LNHDA and CDR2 as SQIVND (reference sequence). This CDR3 comprises 15 residues. For the CDR3, the DNA is TGTGCCAGTAGTATATTGGGCAGCTCTGGAAACACCATATATTTT. It yields the protein CASSILGSSGNTIYF.

There are a few counts of this clone. The identical CDR3 is also encoded by other nucleotide sequences in the sample. This chain uses TRBV5-6 with TRBJ2-2; D gene unclear. V was pared by 1 base and J by 5 bases, with 6 bases between. This CDR3 spans 13 amino acids. Germline assignment: CDR1 SGHDT and CDR2 YYEEEE. The CDR3 DNA sequence: TGTGCCAGCAGCTTGAGCAGAACCGGGGAGCTGTTTTTT. This sequence encodes CASSLSRTGELFF.

The rearrangement links TRBV19 to TRBJ2-7; D remains unclear. The germline V and J ends were trimmed by 3 bases and 0 bases, with 6 bases remaining between them. This CDR3 is 13 amino acids long. Germline-derived CDR1 and CDR2 are LNHDA and SQIVND (reference sequence). The chain's CDR3 is CASSIVDSYEQYF. In nucleotides, the CDR3 is TGTGCCAGTAGTATTGTGGACTCCTACGAGCAGTACTTC.

The CDR3 protein is CASSLGGQGRSPLHF. DNA of the CDR3: TGCGCCAGCAGCTTGGGAGGACAGGGTCGGTCACCCCTCCACTTT. J is TRBJ1-6 and V is TRBV5-1; 8 bases agree with TRBD1. This CDR3 has 15 amino acids. Germline lookup yields CDR1 SGHRS and CDR2 YFSETQ. V was clipped by 0 bases and J by 10 bases; unmatched bases: 6.

This rearrangement joins TRBV11-1 to TRBJ2-7; TRBD1 agrees at 8 bases. This CDR3 has 19 residues. J was trimmed by 2 bases and V by 3 bases; bases with no gene match: 18. CDR1 is SGHAT, CDR2 FQDESV, per germline (reference sequence). DNA of the CDR3: TGTGCCAGCAGCTTCCTGAGCCGCCTTACAGGGGGTATTCCCTACGAGCAGTACTTC. Translating it yields CASSFLSRLTGGIPYEQYF.

The chain employs TRBV28 and TRBJ2-7; D not resolved. V lost 6 bases, J lost 7 bases, and 7 bases lay in between. This CDR3 is built from 10 residues. Germline CDR1 reads MDHEN; CDR2 reads SYDVKM. CDR3: CASSLGEQYF. Here the CDR3 DNA reads TGTGCCAGCAGCCTGGGGGAGCAGTACTTC.

This sequence joins TRBV4-1 and TRBJ2-3; D remains ambiguous. Germline loops: CDR1 MGHRA, CDR2 YSYEKL. V lost 4 bases, J lost 4 bases, and 9 bases lay in between. The CDR3 is 13 residues long. The chain's CDR3 is CASSRPMADTQYF. The CDR3 nucleotides are TGCGCCAGCAGCCGGCCGATGGCAGATACGCAGTATTTT.

The chain uses TRBV6-1 and TRBJ2-3, with 9 bases fitting TRBD2. With V trimmed by 5 bases and J by 4 bases, 7 bases remained unmatched. The germline gives CDR1 MNHNS, CDR2 SASEGT. CDR3 length: 15 amino acids. CDR3 residues: CASSPLAGDADTQYF. For the CDR3, the DNA is TGTGCCAGCAGTCCCTTAGCGGGAGACGCAGATACGCAGTATTTT.

The chain carries TRBV19 and TRBJ2-3; 8 bases align to TRBD1. This CDR3 is built from 14 residues. Germline V gives CDR1 LNHDA, CDR2 SQIVND (reference sequence). V was pared by 7 bases and J by 2 bases, with 5 bases of the junction left unmatched. CDR3 amino acids: CASIDRGFTDTQYF. Written as DNA, the CDR3 is TGTGCCAGTATTGACAGGGGATTCACAGATACGCAGTATTTT.

This clone was observed a single time. This chain joins TRBV4-2 and TRBJ2-7; either TRBD1 or TRBD2 may fit D (5 bases each). CDR1 and CDR2 (germline): LGHNA, YNFKEQ. The CDR3 runs to 15 residues. Trimming pared 0 bases from V and 2 bases from J, leaving 11 bases between. The CDR3 DNA is TGTGCCAGCAGCCAAGATACCGGGGCCACCTACGAGCAGTACTTC. Protein: CASSQDTGATYEQYF.

V is TRBV5-1 and J is TRBJ2-7, with D uncertain. The CDR3 contains 14 residues. V was shortened by 1 base and J by 4 bases, with 12 bases between the two germline ends. CDR1 and CDR2 from the germline V gene are SGHRS and YFSETQ. CDR3 sequence: CASSLTAGSYEQYF. As DNA, the CDR3 is TGCGCCAGCAGCTTGACAGCTGGGTCATACGAGCAGTACTTC.